Listed here are 18 T cell receptor beta chains from one sample, sequenced in a study of cytomegalovirus exposure and HLA in healthy donors. The study ran its PCR with 60 Vbeta and 13 Jbeta primers. Here immunoSEQ multiplex PCR was the method, and the copy in TCRdb shows in-frame clones only, minus some. This sample has about 130,000 clones; over 60% occur once, and the top ten carry around 3%. The sample was PBMCs. The receptor set was obtained from a man aged 35 to 55 in good health and CMV-seronegative.

The rearrangement joins TRBV4-3 to TRBJ1-6; possible D gene TRBD1, 5 bases. Between the trimmed V and J ends, which lost 0 bases and 13 bases, there was a span of 13 bases. The V gene's germline CDR1 is LGHNA and CDR2 YSLEER. There are 14 residues in the CDR3. CDR3 sequence: CASSQDPTGLPLHF. CDR3 nucleotides: TGCGCCAGCAGCCAAGACCCCACAGGTCTCCCCCTCCACTTT.

V and J are TRBV6-6 and TRBJ1-2; 9 nucleotides match TRBD1. The CDR3 spans 16 residues. V gave up 2 bases and J gave up 1 base; unmatched junction bases: 5. The V gene's germline CDR1 is MNHNY and CDR2 SVGAGI (reference sequence). The CDR3 sequence is CASSYETGGGNYGYTF. The DNA for the CDR3 is TGTGCCAGCAGTTACGAGACAGGGGGTGGTAACTATGGCTACACCTTC.

The chain combines TRBV18 with TRBJ1-4, with a weak D call TRBD1 (5 bases). This CDR3 has 15 amino acids. Germline values: CDR1 KGHSH, CDR2 LQKENI. The V end lost 1 base, the J end lost 6 bases, and 12 bases lay between the germline ends. This CDR3 is CASSPREGRDEKLFF. In nucleotides, the CDR3 is TGTGCCAGCTCACCACGGGAGGGGCGAGATGAAAAACTGTTTTTT.

The chain is built from TRBV11-3 and TRBJ2-5, with a tentative D call TRBD2 (5 bases). The CDR3 spans 13 residues. The V end was cut by 2 bases, the J end by 3 bases, with 7 bases between. The germline CDR1 and CDR2 sequences are SGHNT and YENEEA. The CDR3 loop is CASSLREKETQYF. CDR3 bases: TGTGCCAGCAGCTTAAGGGAGAAAGAGACCCAGTACTTC.

The V and J genes are TRBV4-3 and TRBJ2-1; 12 positions match TRBD2. Germline V lookup: CDR1 LGHNA, CDR2 YSLEER. The CDR3 length is 19 residues. V lost 0 bases and J lost 0; bases outside the gene matches: 6. The CDR3 nucleotides read TGCGCCAGCAGCCAAGACGGGACTAGCGGGCTCAGCTCCTACAATGAGCAGTTCTTC. This sequence encodes CASSQDGTSGLSSYNEQFF.

The rearrangement links TRBV18 to TRBJ1-5, with D perhaps matching TRBD1 (5 bases). There are 14 residues in the CDR3. CDR1 KGHSH and CDR2 LQKENI come from the germline V gene. The germline V and J ends were trimmed by 2 bases and 5 bases, with 10 bases remaining between them. CDR3 amino acids: CASSPVTGHQPQHF. CDR3 in DNA: TGTGCCAGCTCACCAGTTACAGGCCATCAGCCCCAGCATTTT.

The V call is TRBV11-2, the J call TRBJ1-2; 7 nucleotides match TRBD1. This CDR3 is built from 16 residues. The junction had 7 bases not matched to a gene; V was cut back by 1 base and J by 2 bases. Germline loops: CDR1 SGHAT, CDR2 FQNNGV. This chain's CDR3 is CASSLVSTGTNYGYTF. In nucleotides, the CDR3 is TGTGCCAGCAGCTTAGTTTCGACAGGGACCAACTATGGCTACACCTTC.

V and J are TRBV28 and TRBJ2-5; unclear D gene. Per the germline V gene, CDR1 is MDHEN and CDR2 is SYDVKM. This CDR3 spans 13 amino acids. With 5 bases removed from V and 1 base from J, the gap between germline ends came to 8 bases. CDR3 sequence: CASSTAPQETQYF. The CDR3, as DNA: TGTGCCAGCAGTACTGCCCCCCAAGAGACCCAGTACTTC.

The rearrangement joins TRBV7-9 to TRBJ1-6; D is possibly TRBD1 (5 bases). CDR3 length equals 19 residues. Germline V lookup: CDR1 SEHNR, CDR2 FQNEAQ (reference sequence). Trimming removed 5 bases at V and 0 bases at J, with 20 bases between. Written as DNA, the CDR3 is TGTGCCAGCAGCCCCTGGCAGAGGGACGGGAGCTCCTATAATTCACCCCTCCACTTT. Its translation is CASSPWQRDGSSYNSPLHF.

The CDR3 is CASSPGTASLFTGYTF. The CDR3 DNA follows: TGCGCCAGCAGTCCCGGGACAGCATCTCTATTTACGGGCTACACCTTC. V usage is TRBV5-1 and J usage is TRBJ1-2, with 7 positions matching TRBD1. The CDR3 runs to 16 residues. CDR1 SGHRS and CDR2 YFSETQ come from the germline V gene. The junction had 18 bases not matched to a gene; V was cut back by 5 bases and J by 8 bases.

This clone is a singleton in its sample. The V call is TRBV5-1, the J call TRBJ1-3, with D hard to call. CDR1 and CDR2 from the germline V gene are SGHRS and YFSETQ. This CDR3 has 14 amino acids. Trimming cost V 0 bases and J 4 bases, with 8 bases left between them. CDR3 sequence reads: CASSLAWRGNTIYF. The CDR3 DNA follows: TGCGCCAGCAGCTTGGCGTGGCGGGGAAACACCATATATTTT.

The chain has TRBV27 and TRBJ2-3, with a weak D call TRBD2 (5 bases). Per germline, CDR1 MNHEY and CDR2 SMNVEV (reference sequence). The V end lost 2 bases, the J end lost 4 bases, and 10 bases lay between the germline ends. There are 14 residues in the CDR3. In DNA form, the CDR3 reads TGTGCCAGCAGTTTACTAGCTGATGCAGATACGCAGTATTTT. Its translation is CASSLLADADTQYF.

This chain connects TRBV7-3 to TRBJ2-7, with TRBD1 identical over 8 bases. The CDR3 covers 14 residues. The trim removed 4 bases at V and 3 bases at J, leaving 5 bases unmatched. Per the germline V gene, CDR1 is SGHTA and CDR2 is FQGTGA. The CDR3 spells CASSSLGQGYEQYF. The DNA of the CDR3 is TGTGCCAGCAGCTCACTAGGACAGGGCTACGAGCAGTACTTC.

CDR3 protein: CASSVGLAVYEQYF. CDR3 nucleotides: TGTGCCAGCAGCGTAGGACTAGCGGTCTACGAGCAGTACTTC. The chain carries TRBV9 and TRBJ2-7; TRBD2 agrees at 9 bases. This CDR3 spans 14 amino acids. Germline CDR1 is SGDLS and CDR2 is YYNGEE. V lost 0 bases and J lost 3; bases outside the gene matches: 1.

This clone was found once. The chain is built from TRBV4-1 and TRBJ1-1; no definite D call. The germline gives CDR1 MGHRA, CDR2 YSYEKL. V was pared by 3 bases and J by 0 bases, with 11 bases between. The CDR3 sequence is 15 residues long. CDR3 loop: CASSQSESLNTEAFF. The CDR3 DNA is TGCGCCAGCAGCCAGTCCGAGAGTCTGAACACTGAAGCTTTCTTT.

The gene calls are TRBV18 and TRBJ2-5; 7 nucleotides line up with TRBD1. V trimming: 4 bases; J trimming: 4 bases; junction bases outside the gene matches: 12. Per germline, CDR1 KGHSH and CDR2 LQKENI. There are 16 residues in the CDR3. This CDR3 reads CASSHETGSIRETQYF. CDR3 nucleotides: TGTGCCAGCTCACACGAGACAGGGAGTATACGAGAGACCCAGTACTTC.

The V call is TRBV6-6, the J call TRBJ2-5; 7 bases are a match to TRBD1. The CDR3 is made up of 15 amino acids. Germline V gives CDR1 MNHNY, CDR2 SVGAGI (reference sequence). With 2 bases clipped from V and 5 bases from J, the junction kept 8 bases outside the gene matches. Here the CDR3 reads CASSYPGQSLETQYF. Here the CDR3 DNA reads TGTGCCAGCAGTTACCCGGGACAGTCGTTGGAGACCCAGTACTTC.

The chain employs TRBV30 and TRBJ2-7, with 7 bases that match TRBD1. The CDR3 consists of 13 residues. J was trimmed by 6 bases and V by 3 bases; bases with no gene match: 8. Germline V gives CDR1 GTSNPN, CDR2 SVGIG (reference sequence). The CDR3 nucleotides are TGTGCCTGGAGGGGCGAGGACAGGCTCGAGCAGTACTTC. This gives the protein CAWRGEDRLEQYF. The full variable domain, with the rest looked up from reference TRBV30 and TRBJ2-7, is SQTIHQWPATLVQPVGSPLSLECTVEGTSNPNLYWYRQAAGRGLQLLFYSVGIGQISSEVPQNLSASRPQDRQFILSSKKLLLSDSGFYLCAWRGEDRLEQYFGPGTRLTVT.